This T cell receptor beta chain was captured in a study of radiotherapy plus CTLA-4 blockade in lung cancer. Sequencing used immunoSEQ multiplex PCR; TCRdb keeps in-frame clones, though not all of them. The table has about 98,000 clones, about 81% seen once. The starting material was peripheral blood, obtained from a patient treated with radiotherapy plus ipilimumab. This sequence originates from a human donor with non-small cell lung cancer who had a partial response to radiotherapy plus ipilimumab.

The CDR3 here is CASSLAAGSTDTQYF. In nucleotides, the CDR3 is TGCGCCAGCAGCTTGGCTGCGGGGAGCACAGATACGCAGTATTTT. J is TRBJ2-3 and V is TRBV5-1; D is possibly TRBD2 (6 bases). This CDR3 comprises 15 residues. Germline V gives CDR1 SGHRS, CDR2 YFSETQ. With 0 bases removed from V and 0 bases from J, the gap between germline ends came to 8 bases.